Presented here are 16 T cell receptor beta chains from one specimen sequenced in a study of PD-L1 blockade in urothelial cancer. TCRdb's copy holds only in-frame clones and misses some; the assay was immunoSEQ multiplex PCR. This table holds more than 55,000 clones, about 82% found once. The source was PBMCs, collected around atezolizumab (anti-PD-L1) treatment. These receptors were obtained from a man aged 45-65 years with urothelial cancer.

The chain uses TRBV5-5 and TRBJ2-3; a possible D gene is TRBD1 (6 bases). The V end lost 0 bases, the J end lost 3 bases, and 14 bases lay between the germline ends. The CDR3 extends over 16 amino acids. Germline loops: CDR1 SGHKS, CDR2 YYEKEE (reference sequence). CDR3 residues: CASSLAVQGGTDTQYF. The CDR3 nucleotides read TGTGCCAGCAGCTTGGCAGTACAGGGTGGAACAGATACGCAGTATTTT.

This clone was detected only a few times. The J gene is TRBJ1-6, the V gene TRBV19; the D is unclear. CDR3 length: 15 amino acids. From germline, CDR1 is LNHDA and CDR2 SQIVND (reference sequence). V lost 3 bases and J 0 bases, leaving 6 bases between the germline ends. The CDR3 here is CASSIYSSYNSPLHF. The CDR3 bases are TGTGCCAGTAGTATTTACAGCTCCTATAATTCACCCCTCCACTTT.

CDR3: CASSTGHNTEAFF. The CDR3 DNA follows: TGTGCCAGTAGTACGGGACACAACACTGAAGCTTTCTTT. The V gene is TRBV19, the J gene TRBJ1-1; D might be TRBD1 (6 bases). In germline, CDR1 is LNHDA, CDR2 SQIVND (reference sequence). The CDR3 contains 13 residues. The V end was cut by 4 bases, the J end by 2 bases, with 8 bases between. Variable domain in full (rest from reference TRBV19 and TRBJ1-1): DGGITQSPKYLFRKEGQNVTLSCEQNLNHDAMYWYRQDPGQGLRLIYYSQIVNDFQKGDIAEGYSVSREKKESFPLTVTSAQKNPTAFYLCASSTGHNTEAFFGQGTRLTVV.

This clone was seen only once. This rearrangement joins TRBV28 to TRBJ2-3; TRBD2 matches 9 bases. Germline CDR1 is MDHEN and CDR2 is SYDVKM. The CDR3 sequence is 15 residues long. V lost 7 bases and J lost 4; bases outside the gene matches: 9. The CDR3 here is CASNRAGGPSDTQYF. The DNA for the CDR3 is TGTGCCAGCAATCGGGCGGGAGGGCCCTCAGATACGCAGTATTTT.

In this sample, this clone turned up many times. The chain recombines TRBV5-4 with TRBJ2-3; possibly TRBD1 for D (6 bases). This CDR3 is built from 13 residues. The V end was cut by 2 bases, the J end by 4 bases, with 8 bases between. CDR1 and CDR2 (germline): SGHNT, YYREEE (reference sequence). The CDR3 loop reads CASSFQGPDTQYF. The CDR3 DNA follows: TGTGCCAGCAGCTTCCAGGGGCCAGATACGCAGTATTTT.

The chain employs TRBV28 and TRBJ2-7, with D possibly matching TRBD2 (5 bases). V dropped 5 bases and J dropped 7 bases, with 12 bases sitting between them. CDR3 size: 12 residues. The germline gives CDR1 MDHEN, CDR2 SYDVKM. The CDR3 DNA reads TGTGCCAGCAGTCCCCTAGCTACAGAGCAGTACTTC. Residues: CASSPLATEQYF.

V usage is TRBV10-3 and J usage is TRBJ2-7, with TRBD2 identical over 10 bases. Losses at the gene ends were 2 bases for V and 0 bases for J; bases not matched to a gene: 19. This CDR3 spans 21 amino acids. The germline gives CDR1 ENHRY, CDR2 SYGVKD. Here the CDR3 reads CAISETSALAGVPQSSYEQYF. In nucleotides, the CDR3 is TGTGCCATCAGTGAGACCTCAGCGCTAGCGGGAGTGCCCCAGAGCTCCTACGAGCAGTACTTC.

The chain employs TRBV2 and TRBJ2-4; D ambiguous. Deletions cut 1 base from V and 1 base from J, with 8 bases between. The germline V gene encodes CDR1 SNHLY and CDR2 FYNNEI. The CDR3 is 15 amino acids. CDR3 coding DNA: TGTGCCAGCAGTGAAGAGATCGGGGCCAAAAACATTCAGTACTTC. Amino acids: CASSEEIGAKNIQYF.

The DNA for the CDR3 is TGCAGCGTCGGCGCCAGGGGGCGACGGTATGAAGCTTTCTTT. As protein: CSVGARGRRYEAFF. The rearrangement joins TRBV29-1 to TRBJ1-1; 8 bases align to TRBD1. V dropped 6 bases and J dropped 7; count of bases not matched to a gene: 13. CDR1 SQVTM and CDR2 ANQGSEA come from the germline V gene. The CDR3 totals 14 residues.

V usage is TRBV2 and J usage is TRBJ1-1; D unresolved. Per germline, CDR1 SNHLY and CDR2 FYNNEI. This CDR3 contains 12 residues. V dropped 5 bases and J dropped 1 base, with 5 bases sitting between them. For the CDR3, the DNA is TGTGCCAGCAGTAGACAGAACACTGAAGCTTTCTTT. Translating it yields CASSRQNTEAFF.

The chain combines TRBV19 with TRBJ2-5, with TRBD2 matching over 7 bases. Germline V gene sequence: CDR1 LNHDA, CDR2 SQIVND (reference sequence). This CDR3 contains 14 residues. The V gene end was trimmed by 8 bases and the J gene end by 5 bases; junction bases not matched to a gene: 11. CDR3 in DNA: TGTGCCAGTCGGGACTACCCCAACTCGGAGACCCAGTACTTC. As protein: CASRDYPNSETQYF.

The rearrangement joins TRBV7-6 to TRBJ2-4; possible D gene TRBD2, 5 bases. CDR1 and CDR2 from the germline V gene are SGHVS and FNYEAQ. Trimming left V 2 bases short and J 0 bases short, with 17 bases between. This CDR3 has 18 amino acids. The CDR3 sequence: CASSLCGQDLLAKNIQYF. CDR3 coding DNA: TGTGCCAGCAGCTTATGCGGGCAGGACCTTCTAGCCAAAAACATTCAGTACTTC. The full variable domain, rest sourced from reference TRBV7-6 and TRBJ2-4, is GAGVSQSPRYKVTKRGQDVALRCDPISGHVSLYWYRQALGQGPEFLTYFNYEAQQDKSGLPNDRFSAERPEGSISTLTIQRTEQRDSAMYRCASSLCGQDLLAKNIQYFGAGTRLSVL.

V and J are TRBV7-5 and TRBJ1-2. TRBV7-5 is a pseudogene segment. CDR3 length: 15 amino acids. CDR3: CARSLGGGRDYGYTF. The CDR3 DNA reads as TGTGCCAGAAGCTTAGGAGGGGGGAGGGACTATGGCTACACCTTC.

This chain links TRBV2 with TRBJ2-2; TRBD2 is a possible D gene (5 bases). The CDR3 has 11 residues. Trimming took off 10 bases at V and 6 bases at J, with 9 bases between the two ends. The germline gives CDR1 SNHLY, CDR2 FYNNEI. The CDR3 DNA sequence: TGTGCCACCTTGGACTCCGGGGAGCTGTTTTTT. Protein product: CATLDSGELFF.

J is TRBJ1-1 and V is TRBV2; 10 bases are shared with TRBD1. CDR1 and CDR2 (germline): SNHLY, FYNNEI. This CDR3 is built from 16 residues. The V gene end was trimmed by 5 bases and the J gene end by 7 bases; junction bases not matched to a gene: 13. CDR3 sequence: CASSTPGQGRIGEAFF. The CDR3 DNA reads TGTGCCAGCAGTACCCCGGGACAGGGGAGGATTGGTGAAGCTTTCTTT.

This chain connects TRBV10-3 to TRBJ1-6; tentatively, D is TRBD1 (6 bases). CDR3 length equals 15 residues. Trimming stripped 10 bases from V and 7 bases from J, with 20 bases between. Germline CDR1 is ENHRY and CDR2 is SYGVKD. CDR3 bases: TGTGCCACGCATCGGGGGGCGGGTTTAAATTCACCCCTCCACTTT. Translating it yields CATHRGAGLNSPLHF.